This TCR beta chain was recovered during a study of blood T cell repertoires in COVID-19. Study summary: Italy, Spain and the United States were the sources of the convalescent and acute COVID-19 samples. Sources were T cells, B-cell-depleted T cells, or PBMCs; the material itself was cDNA or gDNA.

Methods used by the authors: Reference gene primer amplification yielded estimated nucleated cell counts. The table came from immunoSEQ multiplex PCR; TCRdb's copy has only in-frame clones and leaves some out. From that table come the V and J calls and clone size; the DNA was used to work out D and trimming. The table records under 500,000 clones, roughly 89% of them present only once. In germline, CDR1 is MGHDK, CDR2 SYGVNS. The V and J ends lost 6 bases and 7 bases, in that order; junction bases with no gene match: 10. This CDR3 is 15 amino acids long. Input material: peripheral blood. This clonotype was obtained from a woman younger than 45 with acute or convalescent COVID-19. The chain employs TRBV25-1 and TRBJ1-2, with 11 positions matching TRBD1. CDR3: CASRPDPGQGGGYTF. As DNA, the CDR3 is TGTGCCAGCAGACCCGATCCGGGACAGGGGGGTGGCTACACCTTC.